Described below is a single TCR beta chain sequence and its context. Its antigen remains undetermined. Per-nucleotide qualities are absent, and no much larger clonotype sits a single base away. The collaborating institutions used their own protocols to collect whole blood in K2EDTA tubes. For TCRbeta analysis, collaborators shipped samples in one of three forms: frozen whole blood, isolated PBMCs, or DNA extracted from either of those sample types. TCRbeta CDR3 regions were amplified from genomic DNA using the immunoSEQ Assay, a bias-controlled multiplex PCR. The source study handled its data this way. Within the assay, amplification of reference gene primers was used to estimate how many nucleated cells each sample contained. To quantify the absolute abundance of each unique TCRbeta CDR3 rearrangement, sequence reads were collapsed and filtered. Productive Simpson clonality was computed per sample as the square root of Simpson's diversity index over productive rearrangements. The immuneACCESS repertoire file appears here via TCRdb, limited to in-frame rearrangements. These files lack a portion of the clones; in checked studies, under half of the deficit traces to unresolved V genes, and the cause of the others is not known. The V and J calls and clone size come from that table; D and trimming were worked out from the DNA. Across this sample there are 55,000 to 65,000 clones, with approximately 79% seen only once. Together, the top ten hold roughly 3% of the sample.

The data are from a study of blood T cell repertoires in COVID-19 (dated by TCRdb to 2018 to 2020). For the study in its entirety: Collaborator samples came from the United States, Italy and Spain and covered acute and convalescent phases of COVID-19. The material from the prospective study consisted of cDNA or gDNA derived from T cells, B-cell-depleted T cells, or PBMCs. The dataset comprised deeply sampled blood TCRbeta repertoires from subjects exposed to, actively infected with, or recovered from COVID-19. The repertoires were made available in a free public database intended to serve as a resource for research on the immune response to SARS-CoV-2. Samples came from the ongoing ImmuneRACE study (first 160 participants) plus 1,254 subjects from 6 global collaborators. The sample metadata nearly always contained a de-identified subject ID, COVID-19 status, age in years and sex. Where available, HLA class I and class II types were taken from metadata supplied by the sample provider and were not determined by assay-based typing. General conclusions and limits of the study: How much clinical and demographic metadata was included differed by source and by participant, and the metadata was provided uncurated.

For this chain, trimming is 5 bases at the V end and 8 bases at the J end, and the number of junction bases without a gene match is 26. CDR1 and CDR2, looked up from the germline V gene (reference sequence), are GTSNPN and SVGIG. From the cysteine through the phenylalanine, the CDR3 covers 19 amino acids. The sequence is cut down to CDR3 DNA, 57 bases in frame from base 1. This receptor was taken from a man between 60 and 75 years old with acute or convalescent COVID-19. Material: peripheral blood. The rearranged chain carries TRBV30 and TRBJ1-4; 7 of the junction bases match TRBD1. The CDR3 protein sequence reads: CAWSTPPGGGAGLSEKLFF. The sequence in DNA is TGTGCCTGGTCTACTCCTCCAGGAGGGGGCGCGGGGTTGTCGGAAAAACTGTTTTTT.